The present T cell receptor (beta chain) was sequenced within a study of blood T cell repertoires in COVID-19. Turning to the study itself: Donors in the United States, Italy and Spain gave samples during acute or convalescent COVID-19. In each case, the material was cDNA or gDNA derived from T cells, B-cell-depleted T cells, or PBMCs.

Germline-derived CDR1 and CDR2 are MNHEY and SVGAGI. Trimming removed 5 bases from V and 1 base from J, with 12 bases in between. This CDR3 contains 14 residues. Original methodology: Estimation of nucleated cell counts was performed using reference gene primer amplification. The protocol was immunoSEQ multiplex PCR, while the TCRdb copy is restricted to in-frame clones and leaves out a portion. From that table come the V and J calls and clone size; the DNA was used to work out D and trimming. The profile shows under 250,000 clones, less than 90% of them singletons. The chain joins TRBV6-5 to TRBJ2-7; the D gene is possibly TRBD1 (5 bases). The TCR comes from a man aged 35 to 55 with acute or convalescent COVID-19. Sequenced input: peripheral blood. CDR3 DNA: TGTGCCAGCAGTAACCAGGGAATTTCCTACGAGCAGTACTTC. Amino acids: CASSNQGISYEQYF.